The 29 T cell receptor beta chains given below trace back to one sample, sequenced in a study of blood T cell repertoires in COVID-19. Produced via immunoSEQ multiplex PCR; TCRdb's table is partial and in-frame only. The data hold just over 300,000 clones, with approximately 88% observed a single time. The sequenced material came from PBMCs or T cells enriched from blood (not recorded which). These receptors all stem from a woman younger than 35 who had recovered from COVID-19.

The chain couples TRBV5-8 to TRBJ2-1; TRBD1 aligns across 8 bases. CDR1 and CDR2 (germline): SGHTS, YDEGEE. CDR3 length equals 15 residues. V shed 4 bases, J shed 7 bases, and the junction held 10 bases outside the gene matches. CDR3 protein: CASSGLTGAPNEQFF. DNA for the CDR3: TGTGCCAGCAGCGGATTGACAGGGGCCCCTAATGAGCAGTTCTTC.

CDR3 DNA sequence: TGTGCCAGCAGTCGACAGGGTTTAGTTAATGAAAAACTGTTTTTT. Residues: CASSRQGLVNEKLFF. The V and J genes are TRBV28 and TRBJ1-4, with TRBD1 matching 7 bases. The J segment lost 4 bases and the V segment lost 5 bases, leaving 7 bases of the junction unmatched. The CDR3 loop spans 15 amino acids. Germline CDR1 and CDR2: MDHEN and SYDVKM.

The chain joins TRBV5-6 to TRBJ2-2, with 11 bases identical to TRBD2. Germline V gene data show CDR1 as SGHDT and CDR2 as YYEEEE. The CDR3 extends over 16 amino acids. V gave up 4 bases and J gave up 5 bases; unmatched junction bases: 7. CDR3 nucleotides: TGTGCCAGCAGCCAGACGAGACTAGCGGGGACCGGGGAGCTGTTTTTT. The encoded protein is CASSQTRLAGTGELFF.

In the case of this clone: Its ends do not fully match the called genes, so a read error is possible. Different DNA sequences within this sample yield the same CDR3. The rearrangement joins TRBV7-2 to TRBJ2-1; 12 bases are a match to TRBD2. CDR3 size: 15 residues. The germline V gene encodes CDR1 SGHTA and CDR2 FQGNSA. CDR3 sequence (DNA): TGTGCCAGCAGTTTAGGACTAGCGGGGTACAATGAGCAGTTCTTC. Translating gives CASSLGLAGYNEQFF.

CDR3 protein: CASRREGNTGELFF. CDR3 DNA sequence: TGTGCCAGCAGACGGGAGGGAAACACCGGGGAGCTGTTTTTT. The rearrangement links TRBV9 to TRBJ2-2, with 8 bases matching TRBD2. Germline CDR1 is SGDLS and CDR2 is YYNGEE. V trimming: 5 bases; J trimming: 2 bases; junction bases outside the gene matches: 2. This CDR3 is 14 amino acids long.

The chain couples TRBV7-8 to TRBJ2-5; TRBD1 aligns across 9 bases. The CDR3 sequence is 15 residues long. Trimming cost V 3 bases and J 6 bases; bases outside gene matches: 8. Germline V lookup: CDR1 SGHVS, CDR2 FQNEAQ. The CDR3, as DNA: TGTGCCAGCAGCTTCGAACAGGGGACAGGGAAGACCCAGTACTTC. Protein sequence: CASSFEQGTGKTQYF.

CDR3 DNA: TGTGCCAGCAGCTATCGACACCTCTACGAGCAGTACTTC. It codes for CASSYRHLYEQYF. The rearrangement joins TRBV7-2 to TRBJ2-7, with unresolved D. The CDR3 sequence is 13 residues long. CDR1 is SGHTA, CDR2 FQGNSA, per germline. Trimming removed 4 bases from V and 3 bases from J, with 10 bases in between. Full variable domain (missing parts from reference TRBV7-2 and TRBJ2-7): GAGVSQSPSNKVTEKGKDVELRCDPISGHTALYWYRQSLGQGLEFLIYFQGNSAPDKSGLPSDRFSAERTGGSVSTLTIQRTQQEDSAVYLCASSYRHLYEQYFGPGTRLTVT.

Here the CDR3 DNA reads TGTGCCACCAGTGATGCCCCGGGACAGGGCTACAATGAGCAGTTCTTC. Translated: CATSDAPGQGYNEQFF. The chain is built from TRBV24-1 and TRBJ2-1, with 9 bases lining up with TRBD1. CDR1 is KGHDR and CDR2 is SFDVKD in the germline V gene. This CDR3 has 16 residues. V was clipped by 3 bases and J by 3 bases; unmatched bases: 5.

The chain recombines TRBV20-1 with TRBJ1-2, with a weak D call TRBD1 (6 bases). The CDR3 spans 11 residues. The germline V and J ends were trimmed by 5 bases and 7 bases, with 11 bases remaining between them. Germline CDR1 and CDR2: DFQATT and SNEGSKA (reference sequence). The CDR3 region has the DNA TGCAGTGCTCAAGGACAGTTTGGCTACACCTTC. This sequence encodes CSAQGQFGYTF.

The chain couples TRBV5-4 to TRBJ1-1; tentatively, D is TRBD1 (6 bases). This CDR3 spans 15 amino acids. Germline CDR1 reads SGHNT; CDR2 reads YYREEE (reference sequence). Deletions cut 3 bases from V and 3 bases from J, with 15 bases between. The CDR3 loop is CASSSAQNRDTEAFF. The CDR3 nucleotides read TGTGCCAGCAGCTCCGCCCAAAACAGGGACACTGAAGCTTTCTTT.

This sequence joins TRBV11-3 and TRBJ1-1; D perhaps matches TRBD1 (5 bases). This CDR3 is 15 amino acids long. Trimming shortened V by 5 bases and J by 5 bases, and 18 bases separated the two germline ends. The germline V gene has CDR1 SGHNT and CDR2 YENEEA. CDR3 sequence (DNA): TGTGCCAGCAGCCCCGGGGGTGATAGGAGGACTGAAGCTTTCTTT. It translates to CASSPGGDRRTEAFF.

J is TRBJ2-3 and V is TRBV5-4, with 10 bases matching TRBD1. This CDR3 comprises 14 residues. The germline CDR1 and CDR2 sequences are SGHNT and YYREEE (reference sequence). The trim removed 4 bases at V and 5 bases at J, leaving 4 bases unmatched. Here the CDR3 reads CASSGTGAGDTQYF. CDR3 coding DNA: TGTGCCAGCAGCGGGACAGGGGCAGGAGATACGCAGTATTTT.

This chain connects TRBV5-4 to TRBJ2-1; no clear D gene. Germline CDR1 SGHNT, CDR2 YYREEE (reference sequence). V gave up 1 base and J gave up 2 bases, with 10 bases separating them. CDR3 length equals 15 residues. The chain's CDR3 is CASSLSLVTYNEQFF. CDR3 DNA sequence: TGTGCCAGCAGCTTGTCTCTAGTTACCTACAATGAGCAGTTCTTC.

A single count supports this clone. CDR3 DNA sequence: TGTGCCTGGAGTGTCCAGTTCCCTGAAGCTTTCTTT. This codes for CAWSVQFPEAFF. The chain uses TRBV30 and TRBJ1-1; no clear D gene. This CDR3 has 12 amino acids. The germline V gene encodes CDR1 GTSNPN and CDR2 SVGIG (reference sequence). Deletions cut 0 bases from V and 6 bases from J, with 8 bases between.

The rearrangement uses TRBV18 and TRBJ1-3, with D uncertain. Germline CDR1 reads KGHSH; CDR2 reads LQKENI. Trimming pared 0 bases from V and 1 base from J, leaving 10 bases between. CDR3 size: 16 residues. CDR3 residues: CASSPPSLGSGNTIYF. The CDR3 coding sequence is TGTGCCAGCTCACCACCCAGTCTTGGTTCTGGAAACACCATATATTTT.

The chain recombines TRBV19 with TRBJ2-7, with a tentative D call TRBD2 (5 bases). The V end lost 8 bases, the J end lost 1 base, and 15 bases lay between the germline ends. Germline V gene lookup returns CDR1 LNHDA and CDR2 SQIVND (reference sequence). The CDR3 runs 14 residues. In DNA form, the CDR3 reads TGTGCCAGTTCCCACCGGACTCCTTCCTACGAGCAGTACTTC. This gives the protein CASSHRTPSYEQYF.

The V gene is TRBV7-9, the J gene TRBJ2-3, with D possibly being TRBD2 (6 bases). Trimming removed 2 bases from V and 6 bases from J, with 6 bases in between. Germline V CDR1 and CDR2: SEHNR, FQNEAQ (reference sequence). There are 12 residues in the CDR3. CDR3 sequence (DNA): TGTGCCAGCAGCTTAAGCGGGGATACGCAGTATTTT. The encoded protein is CASSLSGDTQYF.

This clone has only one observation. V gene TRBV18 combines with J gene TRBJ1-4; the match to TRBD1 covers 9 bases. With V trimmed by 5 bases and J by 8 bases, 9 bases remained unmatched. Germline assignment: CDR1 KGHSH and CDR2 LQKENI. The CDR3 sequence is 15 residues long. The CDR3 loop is CASSTNTGGEEKLFF. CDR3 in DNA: TGTGCCAGCTCAACAAACACAGGGGGCGAAGAAAAACTGTTTTTT.

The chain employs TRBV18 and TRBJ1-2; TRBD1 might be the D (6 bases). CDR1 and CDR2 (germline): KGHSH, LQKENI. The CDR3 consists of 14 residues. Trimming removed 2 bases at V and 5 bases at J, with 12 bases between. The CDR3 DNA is TGTGCCAGCTCACCAGGACAGCTTTTTTATGGCTACACCTTC. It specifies CASSPGQLFYGYTF.

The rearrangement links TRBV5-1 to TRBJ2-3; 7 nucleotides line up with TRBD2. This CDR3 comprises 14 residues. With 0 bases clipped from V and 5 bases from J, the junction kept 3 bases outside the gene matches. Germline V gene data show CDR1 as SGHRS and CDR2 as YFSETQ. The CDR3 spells CASSLETSQDTQYF. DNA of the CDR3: TGCGCCAGCAGCTTGGAGACTAGCCAAGATACGCAGTATTTT.

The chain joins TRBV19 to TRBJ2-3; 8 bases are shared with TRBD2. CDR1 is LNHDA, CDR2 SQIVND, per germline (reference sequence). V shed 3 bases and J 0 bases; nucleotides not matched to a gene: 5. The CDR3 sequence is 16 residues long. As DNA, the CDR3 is TGTGCCAGTAGTATCGGGGGGGAATCTAGCACAGATACGCAGTATTTT. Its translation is CASSIGGESSTDTQYF.

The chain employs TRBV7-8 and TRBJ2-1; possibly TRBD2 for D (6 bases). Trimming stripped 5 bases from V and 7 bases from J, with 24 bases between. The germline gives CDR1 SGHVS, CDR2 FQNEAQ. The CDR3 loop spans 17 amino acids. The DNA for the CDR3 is TGTGCCAGCAGCCCCACCCCGGGCCGACGGGGGAGTAATGAGCAGTTCTTC. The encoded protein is CASSPTPGRRGSNEQFF.

The CDR3 DNA reads as TGTGCCACCAGTAGCGGCATGAACACTGAAGCTTTCTTT. Amino acids: CATSSGMNTEAFF. The V and J genes are TRBV3-1 (or the pseudogene TRBV3-2) and TRBJ1-1; D gene uncertain. The V gene lost 10 bases and the J gene lost 0 bases, with 12 bases spanning the gap. The CDR3 extends over 13 amino acids. CDR1 and CDR2 (germline): LGHDT, YNNKEL (reference sequence).

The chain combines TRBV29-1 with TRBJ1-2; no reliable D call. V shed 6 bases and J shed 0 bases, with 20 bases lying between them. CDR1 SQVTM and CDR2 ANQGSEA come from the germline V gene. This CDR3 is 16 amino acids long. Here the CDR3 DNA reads TGCAGCGTCCGAACTCTAATTGAGGGCCCTAACTATGGCTACACCTTC. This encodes CSVRTLIEGPNYGYTF.

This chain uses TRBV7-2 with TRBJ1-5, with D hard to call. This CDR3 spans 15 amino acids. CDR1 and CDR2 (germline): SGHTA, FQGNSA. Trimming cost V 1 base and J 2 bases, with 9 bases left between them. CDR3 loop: CASSLELRGNQPQHF. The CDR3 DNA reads TGTGCCAGCAGCTTAGAACTACGGGGCAATCAGCCCCAGCATTTT.

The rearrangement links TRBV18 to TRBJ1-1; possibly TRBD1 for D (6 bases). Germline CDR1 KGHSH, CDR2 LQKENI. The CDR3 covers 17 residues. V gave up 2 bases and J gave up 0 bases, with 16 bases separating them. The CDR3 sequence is CASSPTKQGTLNTEAFF. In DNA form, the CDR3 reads TGTGCCAGCTCACCAACAAAACAGGGTACGTTGAACACTGAAGCTTTCTTT.

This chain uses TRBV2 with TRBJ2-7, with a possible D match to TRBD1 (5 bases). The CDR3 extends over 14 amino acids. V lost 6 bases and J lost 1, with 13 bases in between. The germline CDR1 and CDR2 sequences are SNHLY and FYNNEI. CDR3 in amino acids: CASRPRVESYEQYF. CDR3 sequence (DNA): TGTGCCAGCAGGCCCAGGGTAGAATCCTACGAGCAGTACTTC.

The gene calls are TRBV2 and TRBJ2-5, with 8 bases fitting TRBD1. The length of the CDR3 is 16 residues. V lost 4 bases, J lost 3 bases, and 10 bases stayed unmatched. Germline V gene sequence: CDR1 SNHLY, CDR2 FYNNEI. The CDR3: CASSGTGPSRKETQYF. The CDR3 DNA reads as TGTGCCAGCAGTGGGACAGGGCCTTCCCGAAAAGAGACCCAGTACTTC.

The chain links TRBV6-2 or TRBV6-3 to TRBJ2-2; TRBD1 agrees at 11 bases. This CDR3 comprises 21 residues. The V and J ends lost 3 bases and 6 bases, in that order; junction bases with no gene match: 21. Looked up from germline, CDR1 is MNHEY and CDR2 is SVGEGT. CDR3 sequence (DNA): TGTGCCAGCAGTTATTGGGGCCGTTGGCAGTATGGACAGGGGGCCTCCGGGGAGCTGTTTTTT. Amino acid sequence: CASSYWGRWQYGQGASGELFF.